This T cell receptor (beta chain) stems from a study of identical twins. This CDR3 spans 14 amino acids. Trimming took off 1 base at V and 7 bases at J, with 14 bases between the two ends. CDR1 is SGHTA and CDR2 is FQGNSA in the germline V gene. A template switching step contributed a universal primer site, while unique molecular identifiers were present in the cDNA. Each CDR3 protein is one row after TCRdb ran MiXCR on the 5' RACE reads. This sample has roughly 500,000 distinct CDR3 sequences; roughly a fifth occur once, and the top ten carry 0.75% to 0.95%. The same sample was also studied in work on T cells expressing NK-cell markers. From that paper: Obtained from sorted CD3+CD56+NKG2C+, CD3+CD56+NKG2C- and CD3+CD56-NKG2C+ T cells were the TCR beta repertoires. In several donors, dominant CD3+CD56+NKG2C+ clones formed roughly 1.0-7.0% of CD8+ cells. Among several donors, these clonotypes also ranked first in the CD3+CD56-NKG2C+ fraction.

The TCR originated in a woman in her late teens or twenties in good health. The chain uses TRBV7-2 and TRBJ2-7; D is uncertain. Material for sequencing was CD4+ T cells sorted from blood. In DNA form, the CDR3 reads TGTGCCAGCAGCTTAGATTTTAGGTTGAGGGAGCAGTACTTC. Its translation: CASSLDFRLREQYF.